Following are 14 T cell receptor beta chains from one sample sequenced in a study of T cells in localized non-small cell lung cancer. The data were produced by immunoSEQ multiplex PCR, yet TCRdb's version contains in-frame clones alone and is incomplete. The data hold tens of thousands of clones, with over 70% observed a single time. This sample comprised peripheral blood mononuclear cells, obtained before any cancer treatment. The receptor source for this set is a man aged 35-75 years with stage III lung adenocarcinoma.

The rearrangement links TRBV2 to TRBJ2-2, with D maybe TRBD1 (6 bases). CDR1 SNHLY and CDR2 FYNNEI come from the germline V gene. The CDR3 has 13 amino acids. The V and J ends lost 7 bases and 6 bases respectively, with 12 bases between them. The CDR3 bases are TGTGCCAGCATGCTGGACAGAGCCGGGGAGCTGTTTTTT. Translated, it gives CASMLDRAGELFF.

The V and J genes are TRBV7-2 and TRBJ1-4; D perhaps matches TRBD1 (6 bases). Germline V gives CDR1 SGHTA, CDR2 FQGNSA. V shed 5 bases and J shed 8 bases, with 15 bases lying between them. CDR3 length: 14 residues. DNA of the CDR3: TGTGCCAGCAGCCCGGGGGGGCTCGGGGAAAAACTGTTTTTT. This encodes CASSPGGLGEKLFF.

The chain uses TRBV2 and TRBJ1-2; D call uncertain. Trimming left V 0 bases short and J 10 bases short, with 18 bases between. CDR1 and CDR2 (germline): SNHLY, FYNNEI. The CDR3 contains 15 residues. Here the CDR3 reads CASSEASGVFETYTF. Written as DNA, the CDR3 is TGTGCCAGCAGTGAAGCGTCTGGGGTCTTTGAGACCTACACCTTC.

The chain recombines TRBV30 with TRBJ2-4; a possible D gene is TRBD2 (5 bases). Trimming cost V 5 bases and J 7 bases, with 15 bases left between them. The CDR3 is 13 residues long. CDR1 is GTSNPN and CDR2 is SVGIG in the germline V gene (reference sequence). In DNA, the CDR3 is TGTGCCTGGTCTGATGGACTTTCCAACATTCAGTACTTC. Protein sequence: CAWSDGLSNIQYF.

The V gene is TRBV28, the J gene TRBJ1-5; no reliable D call. CDR3 length: 12 residues. With 6 bases removed from V and 1 base from J, the gap between germline ends came to 4 bases. Germline CDR1 MDHEN, CDR2 SYDVKM. The CDR3 sequence: CASRESNQPQHF. In DNA form, the CDR3 reads TGTGCCAGCAGGGAAAGCAATCAGCCCCAGCATTTT.

J is TRBJ1-1 and V is TRBV6-5, with D perhaps TRBD1 (6 bases). Germline V lookup: CDR1 MNHEY, CDR2 SVGAGI. This CDR3 is built from 15 residues. Trimming took 6 bases from V and 5 from J, leaving 19 bases between them. The CDR3 region has the DNA TGTGCCAGCAGCACCCCCCTACAGGGCGTAACTGAAGCTTTCTTT. This sequence encodes CASSTPLQGVTEAFF.

The chain joins TRBV5-4 to TRBJ2-1, with D perhaps matching TRBD1 or TRBD2 (5 bases each). The length of the CDR3 is 17 residues. Looked up from germline, CDR1 is SGHNT and CDR2 is YYREEE (reference sequence). Trimming removed 4 bases at V and 2 bases at J, with 19 bases between. Here the CDR3 DNA reads TGTGCCAGCAGCGCCCCCCCAGGGCAGGGAGCCTACAATGAGCAGTTCTTC. This sequence encodes CASSAPPGQGAYNEQFF.

The genes are TRBV2 and TRBJ2-5, with D unresolved. CDR1 and CDR2 (germline): SNHLY, FYNNEI. This CDR3 contains 15 residues. V lost 0 bases and J 1 base, leaving 9 bases between the germline ends. The DNA of the CDR3 is TGTGCCAGCAGTGAAGCTTCTTTAAGCCAAGAGACCCAGTACTTC. Protein product: CASSEASLSQETQYF.

The rearrangement links TRBV11-2 to TRBJ2-1, with D uncertain. The CDR3 sequence is 14 residues long. Trimming took off 5 bases at V and 8 bases at J, with 16 bases between the two ends. Germline CDR1 SGHAT, CDR2 FQNNGV. This CDR3 reads CASSPKQLVDEQFF. The CDR3 DNA reads as TGTGCCAGCAGCCCCAAGCAGCTCGTTGATGAGCAGTTCTTC.

This chain links TRBV19 with TRBJ1-5, with 9 bases that match TRBD1. Germline V gene sequence: CDR1 LNHDA, CDR2 SQIVND (reference sequence). The CDR3 contains 16 residues. V lost 1 base and J lost 4; bases outside the gene matches: 5. DNA for the CDR3: TGTGCCAGTAGTATAGTTTCGACAGGGGGGAATCAGCCCCAGCATTTT. Its protein is CASSIVSTGGNQPQHF.

The J gene is TRBJ2-3, the V gene TRBV6-5; 9 nucleotides agree with TRBD2. CDR3 length: 16 residues. Germline V gene data show CDR1 as MNHEY and CDR2 as SVGAGI. The V segment lost 4 bases and the J segment 3 bases; nucleotides outside the gene matches: 8. Here the CDR3 reads CASSSLGGGVTDTQYF. CDR3 nucleotides: TGTGCCAGCAGTTCCCTTGGCGGGGGGGTAACAGATACGCAGTATTTT.

This clone has more than one count but fewer than ten. The chain joins TRBV4-1 to TRBJ1-2; D is perhaps TRBD1 (6 bases). This CDR3 is 17 amino acids long. The germline CDR1 and CDR2 sequences are MGHRA and YSYEKL. With 3 bases removed from V and 3 bases from J, the gap between germline ends came to 20 bases. The CDR3 DNA follows: TGCGCCAGCAGCCAGGTGATAAGCCAGGCAGGGGACTATGGCTACACCTTC. Translation gives CASSQVISQAGDYGYTF.

The chain combines TRBV7-2 with TRBJ1-2, with 7 bases aligning to TRBD1. CDR1 is SGHTA, CDR2 FQGNSA, per germline. Trimming took 5 bases from V and 8 from J; bases not matched to a gene: 14. This CDR3 is built from 15 residues. CDR3 amino acids: CASSINPGGAGGYTF. The CDR3 DNA reads as TGTGCCAGCAGCATAAATCCAGGGGGGGCAGGAGGCTACACCTTC. Variable domain in full (rest from reference TRBV7-2 and TRBJ1-2): GAGVSQSPSNKVTEKGKDVELRCDPISGHTALYWYRQSLGQGLEFLIYFQGNSAPDKSGLPSDRFSAERTGGSVSTLTIQRTQQEDSAVYLCASSINPGGAGGYTFGSGTRLTVV.

V gene TRBV9 combines with J gene TRBJ2-7; TRBD2 is a possible D gene (6 bases). Germline V gene sequence: CDR1 SGDLS, CDR2 YYNGEE. The V gene lost 0 bases and the J gene lost 1 base, with 8 bases spanning the gap. The CDR3 spans 14 residues. The CDR3 coding sequence is TGTGCCAGCAGCGTAGGACTAGGGTCCTACGAGCAGTACTTC. Protein sequence: CASSVGLGSYEQYF.